A selection of T cell receptor beta chains follows, all from one sample in a study of T-cell reconstitution after alpha-beta-depleted transplantation in children. Via MiXCR, TCRdb re-called the PCR reads, giving one row per CDR3 protein. The sample yields approximately 130,000 distinct CDR3 sequences, 8.5% to 10% seen once. Specimen: PBMCs, mostly from graft donor cells, collected 180 days after TCRalphabeta/CD19-depleted stem cell transplant. The receptors shown here come from a girl in the first two years of life who had a stem cell transplant for combined immunodeficiency, so the T cells may come from the graft donor. The CDR3 runs from the conserved cysteine through the conserved F or W. The D gene is left open where the match is weak. Part of the rows lack a size; the others show once, few, many or a class for expanded clones.

cdr3_nt cdr3_aa j_call v_call clone_size d_call
TGCAGTGCTAAACCACAGGTGAACTATGGCTACACCTTC CSAKPQVNYGYTF TRBJ1-2 TRBV20-1 - -
TGCAGCGTTGAAGCCAGCGGGGGTGAGCAGTTCTTC CSVEASGGEQFF TRBJ2-1 TRBV29-1 - TRBD2
TGCGCCAGCAGCGTGGGACAGGGGGTTCTTGAGACCCAGTACTTC CASSVGQGVLETQYF TRBJ2-5 TRBV5-1 few TRBD1
TGTGCCAGCAGCCAAGGGCAGGCGGTGGTTGAGACCCAGTACTTC CASSQGQAVVETQYF TRBJ2-5 TRBV7-2 few -
TGTGCCAGCAGTTTAGGGCCAGGGGGCGGCGAGCAGTACTTC CASSLGPGGGEQYF TRBJ2-7 TRBV12-3/TRBV12-4 - TRBD1
TGTGCCAGCAGCTTAAGGTTTGGGCAGCCCCAGCATTTT CASSLRFGQPQHF TRBJ1-5 TRBV7-2 - -
TGCGCCAGCAGCTTGATGGGTGGCAATCAGCCCCAGCATTTT CASSLMGGNQPQHF TRBJ1-5 TRBV5-1 few -
TGTGCCAGCAGCTTAGCCACAGGGGTCGGGAAGCGCACAGATACGCAGTATTTT CASSLATGVGKRTDTQYF TRBJ2-3 TRBV7-2 many TRBD1
TGTGCCAGCACGGCGGGAAGCTCCTACAATGAGCAGTTCTTC CASTAGSSYNEQFF TRBJ2-1 TRBV7-9 many -
TGCAGTGCTAGAGATAATAGCGGGTTCACCTACGAGCAGTACTTC CSARDNSGFTYEQYF TRBJ2-7 TRBV20-1 - TRBD2
TGCAGCGTTGCCGGACTAGCGGGTTACGAGGGGACCCAGTACTTC CSVAGLAGYEGTQYF TRBJ2-5 TRBV29-1 - TRBD2
TGTGCCATCAGTGACCCAGACAGGGGGCGCATAGAGACCCAGTACTTC CAISDPDRGRIETQYF TRBJ2-5 TRBV10-3 - TRBD1
TGTGCCTGGAAGGGGGGGCATGAGCAGTTCTTC CAWKGGHEQFF TRBJ2-1 TRBV30 - -
TGTGCCAGCAGTTTAGAGGGGACTGAAGCTTTCTTT CASSLEGTEAFF TRBJ1-1 TRBV12-3/TRBV12-4 - -
TGTGCCAGCAGTTACTCGCGGGGGGCAGGAGATACGCAGTATTTT CASSYSRGAGDTQYF TRBJ2-3 TRBV6-5 - TRBD2
TGCGCCAGCAGCTTGGTGGTAGCGGGGGCCCTCACAGATACGCAGTATTTT CASSLVVAGALTDTQYF TRBJ2-3 TRBV5-1 few TRBD2
TGTGCCAGCAGCTCCATGCTAGCGGGGGACAATGAGCAGTTCTTC CASSSMLAGDNEQFF TRBJ2-1 TRBV7-8 - TRBD2
TGTGCCAGCAGCCAAGATCTGCCGCCGGAAAAACTGTTTTTT CASSQDLPPEKLFF TRBJ1-4 TRBV3-1 few -
TGTGCCAGCAGCTGGTCGGCTCACAGGGGAACCACCGGGGAGCTGTTTTTT CASSWSAHRGTTGELFF TRBJ2-2 TRBV7-9 - TRBD1
TGTGCCATCAGTGGGGACAGGGTGAGGACTGAAGCTTTCTTT CAISGDRVRTEAFF TRBJ1-1 TRBV10-3 few TRBD1
TGCGCCAGCAGCCAAGATCTTCGGGAGGCAGCGAACACCGGGGAGCTGTTTTTT CASSQDLREAANTGELFF TRBJ2-2 TRBV4-3 many TRBD2
TGTGCCAGCAGCCGGGGACTAGCGGCGTCCTACAATGAGCAGTTCTTC CASSRGLAASYNEQFF TRBJ2-1 TRBV7-9 - TRBD2
TGTGCCAGCAGTTTATTCGGCGGGAGACCGAATGAGCAGTTCTTC CASSLFGGRPNEQFF TRBJ2-1 TRBV12-3/TRBV12-4 - TRBD2
TGTGCCAGCAGCAATAGAAATCGACTAGCGGGAGACCACTCCTACAATGAGCAGTTCTTC CASSNRNRLAGDHSYNEQFF TRBJ2-1 TRBV12-3/TRBV12-4 - TRBD2
TGTGCCAGCAGTTACATCGGGTCTAGGCCCCAAGAGACCCAGTACTTC CASSYIGSRPQETQYF TRBJ2-5 TRBV6-2/TRBV6-3 - -
TGCAGCGTTGTGTCTTACTACGAGCAGTACTTC CSVVSYYEQYF TRBJ2-7 TRBV29-1 - -
TGCGCCAGCAGCCGGGGGTCTGGGGCCAACGTCCTGACTTTC CASSRGSGANVLTF TRBJ2-6 TRBV4-3 - -
TGTGCCAGCAGTTACGCTCGGAGGCCCCAGCATTTT CASSYARRPQHF TRBJ1-5 TRBV6-6 - -
TGCAGTGCTGGGGGACTAGGATGGTTTGAGCAGTACTTC CSAGGLGWFEQYF TRBJ2-7 TRBV20-1 - TRBD2
TGTGCCAGCAGCGTACGAGCGGCGAACACCGGGGAGCTGTTTTTT CASSVRAANTGELFF TRBJ2-2 TRBV9 few -
TGTGCCAGCAGTCACAGGGTCGAGCAGTACTTC CASSHRVEQYF TRBJ2-7 TRBV11-3 - -
TGTGCCAGCAGAAAGGGGTCCGAAACCGGGGAGCTGTTTTTT CASRKGSETGELFF TRBJ2-2 TRBV27 few -
TGTGCCAGCAGCTTAGATTTGTTTAACACTGAAGCTTTCTTT CASSLDLFNTEAFF TRBJ1-1 TRBV11-2 few -
TGCAGCGCTGAATGGGGGGGGCTTTTGGATGAGCAGTTCTTC CSAEWGGLLDEQFF TRBJ2-1 TRBV29-1 few -
TGTGCCAGCACTCAGTTAACGGGGGAAAATGAAAAACTGTTTTTT CASTQLTGENEKLFF TRBJ1-4 TRBV7-2 few -
TGCAGTGCTAGGCGACCGGGTTATCAAGAGACCCAGTACTTC CSARRPGYQETQYF TRBJ2-5 TRBV20-1 many -
TGTGCCAGCCGGAGCACGATTTATCAAGAGACCCAGTACTTC CASRSTIYQETQYF TRBJ2-5 TRBV5-4 few -
TGTGCCAGCAGTTGGCACCTGACAGGGACCTTTGGCTCCTACAATGAGCAGTTCTTC CASSWHLTGTFGSYNEQFF TRBJ2-1 TRBV28 once TRBD1
TGCAGCGTTGGAGGACCTGGGGCCAACGGCCTGACTTTC CSVGGPGANGLTF TRBJ2-6 TRBV29-1 once -
TGTGCCAGCAGCTGGACCACATCCTCCTCCTACGAGCAGTACTTC CASSWTTSSSYEQYF TRBJ2-7 TRBV7-2 few -